This is a list of T cell receptor beta chains from one sample in a study of blood T cell repertoires in COVID-19. Some clones are missing from TCRdb's copy, which holds only in-frame ones; the method was immunoSEQ multiplex PCR. The repertoire holds tens of thousands of clones, with over 75% as singletons. Sequencing input: peripheral blood. All receptors come from a man aged 50 to 60 with active COVID-19. The CDR3 runs from the conserved cysteine through the conserved F or W. The D gene is left open where the match is weak. A clone size is listed for some rows: how often the clone was seen (once, few, many), or a class if it is expanded.

size: .; D: TRBD1; length: 19; J: TRBJ1-3; V: TRBV3-1/TRBV3-2; DNA: TGTGCCAGCAGCCAAGGCGGATTGGGACAGACGAACTCTGGAAACACCATATATTTT; CDR3: CASSQGGLGQTNSGNTIYF
size: .; D: .; length: 15; J: TRBJ1-4; V: TRBV4-3; DNA: TGCGCCAGCAGCCAAGGGGACACCACTAATGAAAAACTGTTTTTT; CDR3: CASSQGDTTNEKLFF
size: .; D: TRBD1; length: 17; J: TRBJ2-2; V: TRBV4-3; DNA: TGCGCCAGCAGCCGAGGGGGGGACAGGGGATACGGCGGGGAGCTGTTTTTT; CDR3: CASSRGGDRGYGGELFF
size: once; D: .; length: 15; J: TRBJ2-3; V: TRBV2; DNA: TGTGCCAGCAGCGTAGGACAGGGAGGGACAGATACGCAGTATTTT; CDR3: CASSVGQGGTDTQYF
size: .; D: TRBD2; length: 16; J: TRBJ2-5; V: TRBV7-7; DNA: TGTGCCAGCAGCTTGGGGAGGCCGGGAGGGCCAGAGACCCAGTACTTC; CDR3: CASSLGRPGGPETQYF
size: few; D: TRBD2; length: 14; J: TRBJ2-7; V: TRBV27; DNA: TGTGCCAGGGCGACTAGCGGGAGGGGTTACGAGCAGTACTTC; CDR3: CARATSGRGYEQYF
size: .; D: TRBD1; length: 16; J: TRBJ2-1; V: TRBV18; DNA: TGTGCCAGCTCGCGTCAACAGGGGGGCTCCTACAATGAGCAGTTCTTC; CDR3: CASSRQQGGSYNEQFF
size: once; D: TRBD2; length: 15; J: TRBJ2-1; V: TRBV5-8; DNA: TGTGCCAGCAGCTTTTCTAGCGGGAGTTATAATGAGCAGTTCTTC; CDR3: CASSFSSGSYNEQFF
size: .; D: TRBD1; length: 15; J: TRBJ2-5; V: TRBV18; DNA: TGTGCCAGCTCACCATCCGACAGGGGGTCGGAGACCCAGTACTTC; CDR3: CASSPSDRGSETQYF
size: .; D: .; length: 15; J: TRBJ1-4; V: TRBV28; DNA: TGTGCCAGCAGAGCAGGCCCCGCGCCGGGGGAAAAACTGTTTTTT; CDR3: CASRAGPAPGEKLFF
size: .; D: .; length: 12; J: TRBJ2-1; V: TRBV9; DNA: TGTGCCAGCAGCGTAGCAGGGGCCATGCAGTTCTTC; CDR3: CASSVAGAMQFF